The source of this T cell receptor (beta chain) is a study of cytomegalovirus exposure and HLA in healthy donors. Across the study: An early data release held tens of millions of unique TCRs from HLA-typed donors. Study-level points and caveats: Rarity marked most TCR sequences, yet some public TCRs occurred in many donors. About 87% or about 30% of the time was how often most TCR beta V segments were productive, according to an earlier analysis.

60 Vbeta and 13 Jbeta primers were used in PCR. Only in-frame clones appear in the TCRdb table, and some are missing; sequencing was by immunoSEQ multiplex PCR. The data show fewer than 100,000 clones, around 84% seen once. The junction had 11 bases not matched to a gene; V was cut back by 6 bases and J by 3 bases. Looked up from germline, CDR1 is MDHEN and CDR2 is SYDVKM. This CDR3 comprises 17 residues. With regard to this clone: Its antigen remains unknown.

This TCR came from a woman aged 40 to 50 in good health and CMV-seropositive. The chain joins TRBV28 to TRBJ2-3; TRBD2 aligns across 11 bases. Sequences were obtained from PBMCs. The CDR3 region is CASSPITSGSRTDTQYF. CDR3 sequence (DNA): TGTGCCAGCAGCCCAATCACTAGCGGGAGTAGGACAGATACGCAGTATTTT. Combining the CDR3 with reference TRBV28 and TRBJ2-3 gives the whole variable domain DVKVTQSSRYLVKRTGEKVFLECVQDMDHENMFWYRQDPGLGLRLIYFSYDVKMKEKGDIPEGYSVSREKKERFSLILESASTNQTSMYLCASSPITSGSRTDTQYFGPGTRLTVL.